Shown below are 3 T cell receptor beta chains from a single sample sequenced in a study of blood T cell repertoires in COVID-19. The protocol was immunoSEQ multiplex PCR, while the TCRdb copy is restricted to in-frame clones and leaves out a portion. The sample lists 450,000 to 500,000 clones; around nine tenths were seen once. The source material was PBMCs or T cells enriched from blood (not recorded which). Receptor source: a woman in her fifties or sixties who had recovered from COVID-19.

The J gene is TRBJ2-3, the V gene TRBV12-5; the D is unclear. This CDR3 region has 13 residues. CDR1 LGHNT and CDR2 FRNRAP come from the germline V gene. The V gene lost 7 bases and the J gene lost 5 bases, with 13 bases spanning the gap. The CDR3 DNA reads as TGTGCTAGTGTTCAGTCACCCCGAGATACGCAGTATTTT. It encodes CASVQSPRDTQYF. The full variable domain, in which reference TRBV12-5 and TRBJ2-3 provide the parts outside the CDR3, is DARVTQTPRHKVTEMGQEVTMRCQPILGHNTVFWYRQTMMQGLELLAYFRNRAPLDDSGMPKDRFSAEMPDATLATLKIQPSEPRDSAVYFCASVQSPRDTQYFGPGTRLTVL.

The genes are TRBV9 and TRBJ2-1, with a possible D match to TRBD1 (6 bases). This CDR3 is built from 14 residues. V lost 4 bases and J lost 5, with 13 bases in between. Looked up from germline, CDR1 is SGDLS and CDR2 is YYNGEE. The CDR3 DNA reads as TGTGCCAGCAGCCCCCGGGACAAGAACAATGAGCAGTTCTTC. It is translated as CASSPRDKNNEQFF.

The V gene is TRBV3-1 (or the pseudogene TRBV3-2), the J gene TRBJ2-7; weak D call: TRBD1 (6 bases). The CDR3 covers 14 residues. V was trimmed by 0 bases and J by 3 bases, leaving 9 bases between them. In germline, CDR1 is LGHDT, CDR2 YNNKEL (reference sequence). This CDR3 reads CASSQELTGYEQYF. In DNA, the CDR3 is TGTGCCAGCAGCCAAGAACTGACAGGCTACGAGCAGTACTTC.